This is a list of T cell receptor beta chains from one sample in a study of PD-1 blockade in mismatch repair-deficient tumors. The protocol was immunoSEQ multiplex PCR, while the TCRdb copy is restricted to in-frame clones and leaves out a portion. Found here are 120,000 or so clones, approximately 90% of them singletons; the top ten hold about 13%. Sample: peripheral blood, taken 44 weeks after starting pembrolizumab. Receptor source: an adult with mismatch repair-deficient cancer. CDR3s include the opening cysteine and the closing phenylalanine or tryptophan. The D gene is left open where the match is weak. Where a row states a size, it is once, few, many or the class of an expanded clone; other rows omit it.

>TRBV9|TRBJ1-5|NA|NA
TGTGCCAGCAGCGGTGGGGGGGGAAGCAATCAGCCCCAGCATTTT
CASSGGGGSNQPQHF
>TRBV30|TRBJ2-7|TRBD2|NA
TGTGCCTGGAGTGTACCCCCGGGTACGGGGAGGGGCAGTAGCTCCTACGAGCAGTACTTC
CAWSVPPGTGRGSSSYEQYF
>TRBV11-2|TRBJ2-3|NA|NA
TGTGCCAGCAGCCACATACCGCTCCGGGATACGCAGTATTTT
CASSHIPLRDTQYF
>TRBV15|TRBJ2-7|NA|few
TGTGCCACCAGCATCCGGAGGGATCCCTACGAGCAGTACTTC
CATSIRRDPYEQYF
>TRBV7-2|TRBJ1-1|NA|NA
TGTGCCAGCAGCTTATACACTGAAGCTTTCTTT
CASSLYTEAFF
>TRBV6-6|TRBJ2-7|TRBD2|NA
TGTGCCACCCGGACTAGCGCATACGAGCAGTACTTC
CATRTSAYEQYF
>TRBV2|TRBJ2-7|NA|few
TGTGCCAGCGGGGCGGGGCAGTACTTC
CASGAGQYF
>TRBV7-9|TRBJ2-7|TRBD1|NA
TGTGCCAGCAGCTCGACCGGGACAGGAACCTACGAGCAGTACTTC
CASSSTGTGTYEQYF
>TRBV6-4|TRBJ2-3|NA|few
TGTGCCAGCAGTGACAGGGGAACAGATACGCAGTATTTT
CASSDRGTDTQYF
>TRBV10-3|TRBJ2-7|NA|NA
TGTGCCACCCGGACTGACCTTAACGAGCAGTACTTC
CATRTDLNEQYF
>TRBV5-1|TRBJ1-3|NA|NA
TGCGCCAGCAGCTTGGGTGCCAGGGCCGGAGGAAACACCATATATTTT
CASSLGARAGGNTIYF
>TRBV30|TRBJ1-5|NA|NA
TGTGCCTGGAGTTCATCGCACAATCAGCCCCAGCATTTT
CAWSSSHNQPQHF
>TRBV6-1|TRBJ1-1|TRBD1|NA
TGTGCCAGCAGTGAAGCGATAGGACAGGGGGCTATGGGAACTGAAGCTTTCTTT
CASSEAIGQGAMGTEAFF
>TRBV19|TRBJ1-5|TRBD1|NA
TGTGCCAGTAGCCTCACCGGGACAGGGAACCAGCCCCAGCATTTT
CASSLTGTGNQPQHF
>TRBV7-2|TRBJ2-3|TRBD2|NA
TGTGCCAGCAGCCTCCTTGGGGGGGGCACAGATACGCAGTATTTT
CASSLLGGGTDTQYF
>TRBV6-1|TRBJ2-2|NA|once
TGTGCCAGCAGTGGGGCGTGGTCCGCGAACACCGGGGAGCTGTTTTTT
CASSGAWSANTGELFF
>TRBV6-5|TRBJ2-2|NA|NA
TGTGCCAGCATTAAGACAGGCACCGGGGAGCTGTTTTTT
CASIKTGTGELFF
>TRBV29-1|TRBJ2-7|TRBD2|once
TGCAGCGTTGAAGGGACTAGCGGGAAAATCGAGCAGTACTTC
CSVEGTSGKIEQYF
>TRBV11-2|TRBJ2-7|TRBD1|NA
TGTGCCAGCAGCTTCATCCGGGACAGGGTATACGAGCAGTACTTC
CASSFIRDRVYEQYF
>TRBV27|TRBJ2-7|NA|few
TGTGCCAGCAGTCGGAACCAAAATTACGAGCAGTACTTC
CASSRNQNYEQYF
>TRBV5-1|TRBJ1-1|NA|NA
TGCGCCAGCAGCCCGCAGGGGTACACTGAAGCTTTCTTT
CASSPQGYTEAFF
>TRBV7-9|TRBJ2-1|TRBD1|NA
TGTGCCAGCAGCTTGGGGGGGACAGGGGAAAATGAGCAGTTCTTC
CASSLGGTGENEQFF
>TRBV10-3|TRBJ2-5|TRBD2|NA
TGTGCCATCACTCGAAGCGGGAGCCCACAAGAGACCCAGTACTTC
CAITRSGSPQETQYF
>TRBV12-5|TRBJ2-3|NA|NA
TGTGCTAGTGGTTTGGTAGTGGATTTGTCTAGCACAGATACGCAGTATTTT
CASGLVVDLSSTDTQYF
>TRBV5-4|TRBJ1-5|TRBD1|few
TGTGCCAGCAGCCTGGGACAGAATCAGCCCCAGCATTTT
CASSLGQNQPQHF
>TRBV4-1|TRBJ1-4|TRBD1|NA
TGCGCCAGCAGCCAAGAACCGGACAGGGCTAATGAAAAACTGTTTTTT
CASSQEPDRANEKLFF
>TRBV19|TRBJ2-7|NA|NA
TGTGCCAGTAGTCAAACAGGGAGCTCCTACGAGCAGTACTTC
CASSQTGSSYEQYF
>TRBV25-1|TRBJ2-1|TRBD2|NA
TGTGCCAGCAGTGAAAGCGGGAGCTCCGCGGATGAGCAGTTCTTC
CASSESGSSADEQFF
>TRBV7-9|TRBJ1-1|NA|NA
TGTGCCAGCAGCCAGACAGTGAACACTGAAGCTTTCTTT
CASSQTVNTEAFF
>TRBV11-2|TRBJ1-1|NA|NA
TGTGCCAGCAGCTTAGAACAGGGAGGCGCTGAAGCTTTCTTT
CASSLEQGGAEAFF
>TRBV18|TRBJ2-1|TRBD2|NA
TGTGCCAGCTCACCACCGGATAGCGGGTTCTCCTACAATGAGCAGTTCTTC
CASSPPDSGFSYNEQFF
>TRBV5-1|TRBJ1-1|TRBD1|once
TGCGCCAGCAGCTGGACAGGGGATGAGTCTGAAGCTTTCTTT
CASSWTGDESEAFF
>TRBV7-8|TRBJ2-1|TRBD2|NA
TGTGCCAGCAGCTTAGCCGCCCTAGCGGGAGGCGATGAGCAGTTCTTC
CASSLAALAGGDEQFF
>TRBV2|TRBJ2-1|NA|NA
TGTGCCAGCAGTCTATTTGTTGAGCAGTTCTTC
CASSLFVEQFF
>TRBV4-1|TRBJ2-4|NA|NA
TGCGCCAGCAGCCAAGATTCCACAGGCGTCGGTGCCAAAAACATTCAGTACTTC
CASSQDSTGVGAKNIQYF
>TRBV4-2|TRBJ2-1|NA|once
TGTGCCAGCAGCCAAGAAGAGTACAATGAGCAGTTCTTC
CASSQEEYNEQFF
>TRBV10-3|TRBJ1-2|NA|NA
TGTGCCATCAGTGAGGGTGTGGGCTATGGCTACACCTTC
CAISEGVGYGYTF
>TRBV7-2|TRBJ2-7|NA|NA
TGTGCCAGCAGTGAAGACGGATCCGTTTACGAGCAGTACTTC
CASSEDGSVYEQYF
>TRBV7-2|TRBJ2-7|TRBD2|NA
TGTGCCAGCAGCTTAGGGGGACTAGCGAGAGTGGACTACGAGCAGTACTTC
CASSLGGLARVDYEQYF
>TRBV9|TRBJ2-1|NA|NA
TGTGCCAGCAGCGCTCCGGACTCCCAATACAATGAGCAGTTCTTC
CASSAPDSQYNEQFF
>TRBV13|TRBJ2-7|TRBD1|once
TGTGCCAGCAGCCGTGACAGGGTCTTTAGCGAGCAGTACTTC
CASSRDRVFSEQYF
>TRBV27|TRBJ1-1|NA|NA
TGTGCCAGCAGTTTGGCAGGGGCTACTGAAGCTTTCTTT
CASSLAGATEAFF
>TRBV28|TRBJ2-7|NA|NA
TGTGCCAGCAGTTCTGACACAGGGTCCTACGAGCAGTACTTC
CASSSDTGSYEQYF
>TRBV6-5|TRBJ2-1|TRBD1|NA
TGTGCCAGCAGTACTCTACAGGGGTCCTACAATGAGCAGTTCTTC
CASSTLQGSYNEQFF
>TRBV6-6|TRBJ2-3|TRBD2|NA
TGTGCCAGCAGTTACACTCAACGAGCGGGGGATACGCAGTATTTT
CASSYTQRAGDTQYF
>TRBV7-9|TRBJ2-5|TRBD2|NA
TGTGCCAGCAGCGAAGGCGGGCTAGCGGGAGTCGGGCGGGAGACCCAGTACTTC
CASSEGGLAGVGRETQYF
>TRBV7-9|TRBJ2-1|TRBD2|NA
TGTGCCAGCACCACCGGGACTAGCGGGAGAAATGAGCAGTTCTTC
CASTTGTSGRNEQFF
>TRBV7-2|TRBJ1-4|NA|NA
TGTGCCAGCAGCCTAACAGGAGCAACTAATGAAAAACTGTTTTTT
CASSLTGATNEKLFF
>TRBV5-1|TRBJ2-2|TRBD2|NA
TGCGCCAGCAGCCCGGGACTAGCGGGAGGCGGGACCGGGGAGCTGTTTTTT
CASSPGLAGGGTGELFF
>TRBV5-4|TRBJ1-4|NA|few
TGTGCCAGCAGCTTGCCGGGAAATGAAAAACTGTTTTTT
CASSLPGNEKLFF
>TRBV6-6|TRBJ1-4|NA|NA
TGTGCCAGCCTCAGGTTTTTAAATGAAAAACTGTTTTTT
CASLRFLNEKLFF
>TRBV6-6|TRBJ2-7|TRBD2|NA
TGTGCCAGCAGTTATTATGGTAGCGGGGCCTACGAGCAGTACTTC
CASSYYGSGAYEQYF
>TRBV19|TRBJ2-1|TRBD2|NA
TGTGCCAGTACTTTCGGGACTAGCGGCTACAATGAGCAGTTCTTC
CASTFGTSGYNEQFF
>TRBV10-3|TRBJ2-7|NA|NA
TGTGCCATCACCACTGAGTCCTACGAGCAGTACTTC
CAITTESYEQYF